Below are 7 T cell receptor beta chains sequenced from a single sample in a study of control samples from healthy donors and cancer patients. Generated by immunoSEQ multiplex PCR, the TCRdb table keeps only in-frame clones and is missing some. The repertoire has some 120,000 clones, 75% to 90% of them found once; the top ten carry less than 1.5%. The specimen was PBMCs. The origin of the receptors is a woman aged 50 to 60 with colorectal cancer.

The V call is TRBV18, the J call TRBJ2-7; no firm D call. The CDR3 has 16 residues. V lost 2 bases and J 5 bases, leaving 19 bases between the germline ends. Germline V CDR1 and CDR2: KGHSH, LQKENI. The CDR3 loop reads CASSPGQATDSDEQYF. CDR3 bases: TGTGCCAGCTCACCAGGGCAAGCGACCGACTCAGACGAGCAGTACTTC.

The J gene is TRBJ2-5, the V gene TRBV6-5; a weak D match, TRBD2 (5 bases). Between the trimmed V and J ends, which lost 8 bases and 5 bases, there was a span of 18 bases. Germline V gene lookup returns CDR1 MNHEY and CDR2 SVGAGI. The CDR3 is made up of 14 amino acids. The CDR3, as DNA: TGTGCCAGCCTTTCCCTAGAGGCGGGCGAGACCCAGTACTTC. Protein sequence: CASLSLEAGETQYF.

The chain joins TRBV10-3 to TRBJ2-7; D not resolved. This CDR3 comprises 13 residues. Germline V gene data show CDR1 as ENHRY and CDR2 as SYGVKD. Trimming cost V 6 bases and J 6 bases, with 15 bases left between them. CDR3 amino acids: CAIRGISLSEQYF. CDR3 bases: TGTGCCATCAGAGGGATCTCTCTCTCCGAGCAGTACTTC.

The rearrangement links TRBV2 to TRBJ2-7, with no clear D. The germline V and J ends were trimmed by 4 bases and 8 bases, with 15 bases remaining between them. Germline CDR1 and CDR2: SNHLY and FYNNEI. The CDR3 length is 13 residues. The CDR3 sequence: CASSGSGTHQQYF. The CDR3 DNA reads as TGTGCCAGCAGTGGGTCCGGTACACACCAGCAGTACTTC.

This chain uses TRBV2 with TRBJ1-3; maybe TRBD1 (6 bases). Trimming pared 7 bases from V and 2 bases from J, leaving 12 bases between. Germline assignment: CDR1 SNHLY and CDR2 FYNNEI. This CDR3 spans 14 amino acids. The CDR3 coding sequence is TGTGCCAGCACGTGGGGGGCCACTGGAAACACCATATATTTT. This translates into CASTWGATGNTIYF.

The chain combines TRBV27 with TRBJ2-3, with TRBD1 matching 9 bases. J was trimmed by 3 bases and V by 6 bases; bases with no gene match: 1. Germline CDR1 reads MNHEY; CDR2 reads SMNVEV (reference sequence). The CDR3 is 13 residues long. The CDR3 DNA reads TGTGCCAGCAGGGGACAGGGAACAGATACGCAGTATTTT. This sequence encodes CASRGQGTDTQYF.

The chain couples TRBV29-1 to TRBJ1-2; 8 nucleotides match TRBD1. Trimming at V came to 6 bases and at J to 6 bases, leaving 6 bases not matched to a gene. CDR3 size: 12 residues. Germline V gene sequence: CDR1 SQVTM, CDR2 ANQGSEA. The CDR3 DNA follows: TGCAGCGTAGACAGGGGAGGAGATGGCTACACCTTC. It specifies CSVDRGGDGYTF.